The subject of this entry is one T cell receptor (beta chain). Its antigen is not identified. These data belong to a study of T cell responses to AZD1222 COVID-19 vaccine. Libraries were prepared by immunoSEQ multiplex PCR; TCRdb keeps only in-frame clonotypes and omits some of them. In the table there are about 67,000 clones, roughly four fifths of which are singletons. The CDR3 sequence is 16 residues long. General study findings and limits: Spike regions recognized by vaccine-associated CD4 TCRs spanned the protein, led by 160-218 and 743-854. With two AZD1222 doses given, Spike-specific TCR breadth and depth both rose. Donors were largely white British and mainly female; clonal diversity was possibly underestimated.

The specimen comprised peripheral blood, sampled 28 days after the second AZD1222 dose. V and J are TRBV21-1 and TRBJ1-2; TRBD1 was called by the table and not checked on the DNA. TRBV21-1 is an annotated pseudogene. The TCR was taken from an adult who received the AZD1222 COVID-19 vaccine. The CDR3 loop is CASRKVGTGGYYGYTF. Written as DNA, the CDR3 is TGTGCCAGCAGGAAAGTTGGGACAGGGGGCTACTATGGCTACACCTTC.